These 22 T cell receptor beta chains originate from one sample sequenced in a study of technical replicates of blood from a few donors. Assay: immunoSEQ multiplex PCR; the TCRdb copy retains only in-frame clones and omits some. This table has 75,000 to 90,000 clones, about 92% appearing once. The specimen was T cells isolated from PBMCs. The receptors derive from a human donor in good health.

This clone was recorded only once. The rearrangement links TRBV29-1 to TRBJ1-1, with TRBD1 as a possible D gene (5 bases). The germline V and J ends were trimmed by 4 bases and 4 bases, with 16 bases remaining between them. The CDR3 is made up of 14 amino acids. Germline-derived CDR1 and CDR2 are SQVTM and ANQGSEA. The CDR3 DNA sequence: TGCAGCGTTGGGGGGGTTCGGGGGAGCACTGAAGCTTTCTTT. Protein: CSVGGVRGSTEAFF.

The chain employs TRBV14 and TRBJ1-4; D is ambiguous. Trimming left V 2 bases short and J 0 bases short, with 10 bases between. This CDR3 region has 16 residues. Per the germline V gene, CDR1 is SGHDN and CDR2 is FVKESK. The CDR3 sequence: CASSQWQVATNEKLFF. The CDR3 region has the DNA TGTGCCAGCAGCCAATGGCAGGTAGCAACTAATGAAAAACTGTTTTTT.

CDR3 nucleotides: TGTGCCAGCAGCCGCTGGCTCTCGGCGGGGGGCTCCTACGAGCAGTACTTC. Its protein is CASSRWLSAGGSYEQYF. The chain recombines TRBV7-8 with TRBJ2-7, with 8 bases lining up with TRBD2. The CDR3 covers 17 residues. Trimming cost V 5 bases and J 0 bases; bases outside gene matches: 12. Per germline, CDR1 SGHVS and CDR2 FQNEAQ.

The chain is built from TRBV6-4 and TRBJ2-2; 9 bases are a match to TRBD1. The CDR3 length is 17 residues. Trimming at V came to 4 bases and at J to 0 bases, leaving 6 bases not matched to a gene. CDR1 and CDR2 from the germline V gene are MRHNA and SNTAGT. The CDR3 DNA follows: TGTGCCAGCAGTGGGCCCCGACAGGGGGCGAACACCGGGGAGCTGTTTTTT. This encodes CASSGPRQGANTGELFF.

The J gene is TRBJ2-7, the V gene TRBV6-1; 8 bases map to TRBD1. Per the germline V gene, CDR1 is MNHNS and CDR2 is SASEGT. There are 15 residues in the CDR3. Trimming at V came to 0 bases and at J to 0 bases, leaving 1 base not matched to a gene. CDR3 nucleotide sequence: TGTGCCAGCAGTGAAGCTGGGACAGGCTCCTACGAGCAGTACTTC. Encoded protein: CASSEAGTGSYEQYF.

The chain carries TRBV5-4 and TRBJ2-1; D remains ambiguous. This CDR3 comprises 15 residues. The germline V gene encodes CDR1 SGHNT and CDR2 YYREEE (reference sequence). The V gene lost 0 bases and the J gene lost 0 bases, with 7 bases spanning the gap. The CDR3 sequence: CASSLGTSSYNEQFF. The DNA of the CDR3 is TGTGCCAGCAGCTTGGGAACGAGCTCCTACAATGAGCAGTTCTTC.

CDR3 DNA sequence: TGTGCCAGCAGCCCTCAATCCCAGGTCTACGAGCAGTACTTC. Its translation: CASSPQSQVYEQYF. The rearrangement joins TRBV5-6 to TRBJ2-7; D is uncertain. This CDR3 is built from 14 residues. V lost 4 bases and J 3 bases, leaving 14 bases between the germline ends. The germline V gene has CDR1 SGHDT and CDR2 YYEEEE.

The chain combines TRBV15 with TRBJ2-7; 7 bases fit TRBD2. CDR1 is LNHNV and CDR2 is YYDKDF in the germline V gene (reference sequence). Trimming removed 1 base from V and 0 bases from J; junction bases left unmatched: 0. The length of the CDR3 is 14 residues. The CDR3 sequence is CATSRGGSSYEQYF. The CDR3, as DNA: TGTGCCACCAGCAGAGGCGGGAGCTCCTACGAGCAGTACTTC.

This rearrangement joins TRBV19 to TRBJ2-7; possible D gene TRBD2, 6 bases. V shed 8 bases and J shed 3 bases, with 20 bases lying between them. CDR3 length equals 15 residues. The germline V gene has CDR1 LNHDA and CDR2 SQIVND (reference sequence). The CDR3 nucleotides are TGTGCCAGTTCCGAATACGCGGGGCAACTCTACGAGCAGTACTTC. Encoded protein: CASSEYAGQLYEQYF.

J is TRBJ2-7 and V is TRBV7-6, with 7 bases lining up with TRBD2. After removal of 4 bases from V and 0 bases from J, the junction contained 9 bases not matched to a gene. Germline V lookup: CDR1 SGHVS, CDR2 FNYEAQ. The CDR3 has 16 amino acids. Here the CDR3 reads CASSSMGGSSSYEQYF. The CDR3 coding sequence is TGTGCCAGCAGCTCCATGGGCGGGAGCAGCTCCTACGAGCAGTACTTC.

Only one count was recorded for this clone. This chain joins TRBV9 and TRBJ2-7, with a tentative D call TRBD1 (6 bases). The CDR3 sequence is 14 residues long. CDR1 SGDLS and CDR2 YYNGEE come from the germline V gene. Trimming removed 6 bases from V and 4 bases from J, with 17 bases in between. CDR3 sequence reads: CASTLGEGEYEQYF. The DNA of the CDR3 is TGTGCCAGCACCCTAGGAGAGGGGGAATACGAGCAGTACTTC.

This clone appeared once. This rearrangement joins TRBV5-5 to TRBJ1-1; 10 nucleotides line up with TRBD1. This CDR3 spans 14 amino acids. The germline V gene encodes CDR1 SGHKS and CDR2 YYEKEE (reference sequence). V shed 3 bases and J 3 bases; nucleotides not matched to a gene: 2. CDR3 nucleotide sequence: TGTGCCAGCAGCTCCGGGACAGGGGACACTGAAGCTTTCTTT. Translated, it gives CASSSGTGDTEAFF.

J is TRBJ2-7 and V is TRBV5-1; TRBD1 matches 10 bases. The CDR3 has 17 amino acids. The junction had 11 bases not matched to a gene; V was cut back by 5 bases and J by 0 bases. CDR1 and CDR2 from the germline V gene are SGHRS and YFSETQ. The CDR3 here is CASSFPSGTGASYEQYF. The CDR3 bases are TGCGCCAGCAGTTTTCCCTCCGGGACAGGGGCCTCCTACGAGCAGTACTTC.

The rearrangement uses TRBV23-1 and TRBJ2-5, with D possibly being TRBD1 (5 bases). TRBV23-1 is noted as an ORF with a role that remains uncertain. This CDR3 comprises 15 residues. V was trimmed by 4 bases and J by 5 bases, leaving 17 bases between them. The CDR3 nucleotides are TGCGCCAGCAGTCGAACAGGTACAGGCGGCGAGACCCAGTACTTC. Amino acid sequence: CASSRTGTGGETQYF.

CDR3 sequence: CASSLVVMQTQYF. CDR3 sequence (DNA): TGCGCCAGCAGCTTGGTAGTGATGCAGACCCAGTACTTC. The chain uses TRBV5-1 and TRBJ2-5; no reliable D call. The CDR3 extends over 13 amino acids. Trimming took off 0 bases at V and 6 bases at J, with 9 bases between the two ends. Germline CDR1 SGHRS, CDR2 YFSETQ.

The rearrangement uses TRBV27 and TRBJ2-7; tentatively, D is TRBD1 (5 bases). CDR1 MNHEY and CDR2 SMNVEV come from the germline V gene (reference sequence). Trimming shortened V by 6 bases and J by 3 bases, and 33 bases separated the two germline ends. The CDR3 consists of 20 residues. CDR3 sequence: CASSPTGPKRWWNSFYEQYF. The CDR3 nucleotides read TGTGCCAGCAGCCCCACAGGACCAAAACGATGGTGGAACAGTTTCTACGAGCAGTACTTC.

The CDR3 spells CASSLTGGPDTQYF. The CDR3 DNA follows: TGCGCCAGCAGCTTGACGGGGGGCCCAGATACGCAGTATTTT. This sequence joins TRBV5-1 and TRBJ2-3; D perhaps matches TRBD2 (7 bases). V gave up 1 base and J gave up 4 bases, with 10 bases separating them. Per germline, CDR1 SGHRS and CDR2 YFSETQ. The CDR3 is 14 residues long.

The rearrangement links TRBV5-4 to TRBJ1-2, with 9 bases identical to TRBD1. The CDR3 has 13 amino acids. The V gene end was trimmed by 6 bases and the J gene end by 6 bases; junction bases not matched to a gene: 6. Germline lookup yields CDR1 SGHNT and CDR2 YYREEE (reference sequence). DNA of the CDR3: TGTGCCAGCATTGTACAGGGGGCGCATGGCTACACCTTC. Translated: CASIVQGAHGYTF.

The chain employs TRBV21-1 and TRBJ1-3. TRBV21-1 is labeled a pseudogene. The CDR3 is 15 amino acids. This chain's CDR3 is CASSKAPEGGNTIYF. CDR3 DNA: TGTGCCAGCAGCAAAGCCCCAGAGGGCGGAAACACCATATATTTT.

For the CDR3, the DNA is TGCGCCAGCAGCTGGACCCTAGCGGGGGGAACTTACGAGCAGTACTTC. Encoded protein: CASSWTLAGGTYEQYF. The chain combines TRBV5-1 with TRBJ2-7; 11 nucleotides match TRBD2. This CDR3 is 16 amino acids long. V lost 3 bases and J lost 4; bases outside the gene matches: 9. Germline lookup yields CDR1 SGHRS and CDR2 YFSETQ. Full variable domain (remainder filled in from reference TRBV5-1 and TRBJ2-7): KAGVTQTPRYLIKTRGQQVTLSCSPISGHRSVSWYQQTPGQGLQFLFEYFSETQRNKGNFPGRFSGRQFSNSRSEMNVSTLELGDSALYLCASSWTLAGGTYEQYFGPGTRLTVT.

This chain joins TRBV7-9 and TRBJ1-2; 7 positions agree with TRBD1. Trimming cost V 9 bases and J 2 bases; bases outside gene matches: 9. The length of the CDR3 is 14 residues. From germline, CDR1 is SEHNR and CDR2 FQNEAQ (reference sequence). The CDR3 protein is CASYRGTTNYGYTF. For the CDR3, the DNA is TGTGCCAGTTACAGGGGAACTACGAACTATGGCTACACCTTC. Supplemented by reference TRBV7-9 and TRBJ1-2, the full variable domain reads DTGVSQNPRHKITKRGQNVTFRCDPISEHNRLYWYRQTLGQGPEFLTYFQNEAQLEKSRLLSDRFSAERPKGSFSTLEIQRTEQGDSAMYLCASYRGTTNYGYTFGSGTRLTVV.

The V call is TRBV11-3, the J call TRBJ2-1; 10 nucleotides line up with TRBD2. The length of the CDR3 is 15 residues. J was trimmed by 9 bases and V by 5 bases; bases with no gene match: 10. Germline V gene lookup returns CDR1 SGHNT and CDR2 YENEEA. In DNA form, the CDR3 reads TGTGCCAGCAGCATCTTAGCGGGAGGTCTGAGTGAGCAGTTCTTC. As protein: CASSILAGGLSEQFF.